This record concerns one TCR beta chain sequence. CDR1 and CDR2 from the germline V gene are SQVTM and ANQGSEA. The CDR3 spans 15 residues. The ends were cut back, 4 bases at V and 4 bases at J, with 19 bases in the middle. This sample is part of a study of blood T cell repertoires in COVID-19. At the level of the study: Collection of acute and convalescent COVID-19 samples took place in the United States, Italy and Spain. PBMCs, B-cell-depleted T cells, or T cells were the source of the cDNA or gDNA that made up the material.

In the original workflow: Reference gene primer amplification in the assay estimated nucleated cell counts. TCRdb keeps only in-frame clones here, not all; method: immunoSEQ multiplex PCR. D and trimming were read from the DNA, whereas the V and J calls and clone size are those reported in that table. The repertoire consists of about 72,000 clones, with over 85% occurring once and the leading ten covering 8% to 10%. This sequence joins TRBV29-1 and TRBJ2-5, with D perhaps TRBD1 (9 bases). What was sequenced was peripheral blood. This TCR was sampled from a human donor in a cohort sampled during active COVID-19. The CDR3 nucleotides are TGCAGCGTTGTTAGCGGGACAGGGAGGGGAGAGACCCAGTACTTC. Translation gives CSVVSGTGRGETQYF. The full variable domain, in which reference TRBV29-1 and TRBJ2-5 provide the parts outside the CDR3, is SAVISQKPSRDICQRGTSLTIQCQVDSQVTMMFWYRQQPGQSLTLIATANQGSEATYESGFVIDKFPISRPNLTFSTLTVSNMSPEDSSIYLCSVVSGTGRGETQYFGPGTRLLVL.